A single sample is the source of the 25 T cell receptor beta chains below, sequenced in a study of control samples from healthy donors and cancer patients. Assay: immunoSEQ multiplex PCR; the TCRdb copy retains only in-frame clones and omits some. Here the sample spans 100,000 or so clones, more than 85% being singletons. Sequencing input: blood. The receptors come from a woman aged 25 to 39 in good health.

The chain has TRBV7-3 and TRBJ1-1, with no clear D. Trimming took 4 bases from V and 7 from J, leaving 13 bases between them. The CDR3 is 13 residues long. Germline CDR1 and CDR2: SGHTA and FQGTGA. The CDR3: CASSSSSISEAFF. In DNA, the CDR3 is TGTGCCAGCAGCTCGTCGTCGATTAGTGAAGCTTTCTTT.

This sequence joins TRBV9 and TRBJ1-3, with 7 bases matching TRBD1. With 4 bases clipped from V and 2 bases from J, the junction kept 9 bases outside the gene matches. Germline V CDR1 and CDR2: SGDLS, YYNGEE. The CDR3 consists of 16 residues. The CDR3 region has the DNA TGTGCCAGCAGCTTCCGACAGGGAGGAACTGGAAACACCATATATTTT. Protein: CASSFRQGGTGNTIYF.

The gene calls are TRBV5-1 and TRBJ2-3; D possibly corresponds to TRBD2 (7 bases). From germline, CDR1 is SGHRS and CDR2 YFSETQ. This CDR3 comprises 16 residues. Trimming removed 1 base from V and 0 bases from J, with 12 bases in between. In DNA, the CDR3 is TGCGCCAGCAGCTTGCGCCGGGGGGCTAGCACAGATACGCAGTATTTT. Its protein product is CASSLRRGASTDTQYF.

This sequence joins TRBV11-2 and TRBJ2-1, with TRBD2 identical over 11 bases. Looked up from germline, CDR1 is SGHAT and CDR2 is FQNNGV. The CDR3 runs to 15 residues. V trimming: 5 bases; J trimming: 7 bases; junction bases outside the gene matches: 7. The CDR3 bases are TGTGCCAGCAGCGTTAGCGGGGGGGCGGGGAATGAGCAGTTCTTC. This codes for CASSVSGGAGNEQFF.

The gene calls are TRBV7-3 and TRBJ1-1; 9 bases fit TRBD1. Trimming cost V 4 bases and J 4 bases; bases outside gene matches: 19. This CDR3 region has 19 residues. Germline V gene sequence: CDR1 SGHTA, CDR2 FQGTGA. As DNA, the CDR3 is TGTGCCAGCAGCTCCTACGCCCAACGCCTGACAGGGGGTGGCACTGAAGCTTTCTTT. Its protein is CASSSYAQRLTGGGTEAFF.

Only a few counts were recorded for this clone. Within the sample, other DNA sequences also encode this same CDR3. The chain is built from TRBV5-1 and TRBJ2-1; no clear D gene. The CDR3 has 16 residues. Germline V gene sequence: CDR1 SGHRS, CDR2 YFSETQ. Trimming pared 0 bases from V and 0 bases from J, leaving 10 bases between. The CDR3 bases are TGCGCCAGCAGCTTGGGGGGTTCGAGCTCCTACAATGAGCAGTTCTTC. This sequence encodes CASSLGGSSSYNEQFF.

The chain has TRBV29-1 and TRBJ1-2; D is unclear. CDR3 length: 15 residues. The V end was cut by 8 bases, the J end by 2 bases, with 21 bases between. From germline, CDR1 is SQVTM and CDR2 ANQGSEA. Here the CDR3 DNA reads TGCAGCACCCCAGCGGCAGGCTCCGGGAACTATGGCTACACCTTC. Protein product: CSTPAAGSGNYGYTF.

This sequence joins TRBV5-8 and TRBJ2-7; 7 bases align to TRBD1. The germline V gene has CDR1 SGHTS and CDR2 YDEGEE. V was pared by 3 bases and J by 5 bases, with 11 bases of the junction left unmatched. This CDR3 spans 15 amino acids. CDR3 sequence: CASSSEPGQTNEQYF. DNA for the CDR3: TGTGCCAGCAGCTCGGAACCGGGACAGACTAACGAGCAGTACTTC.

The chain employs TRBV6-5 and TRBJ1-2; weak D call: TRBD1 (5 bases). V dropped 5 bases and J dropped 14 bases, with 15 bases sitting between them. Germline values: CDR1 MNHEY, CDR2 SVGAGI. The CDR3 runs to 11 residues. CDR3 in amino acids: CASSRDAQETF. The CDR3 region has the DNA TGTGCCAGCAGTCGGGACGCCCAGGAGACCTTC.

The gene calls are TRBV4-2 and TRBJ1-5; D is uncertain. The V gene lost 0 bases and the J gene lost 2 bases, with 14 bases spanning the gap. Germline loops: CDR1 LGHNA, CDR2 YNFKEQ. The CDR3 consists of 17 residues. CDR3 amino acids: CASSQDSPVHGNQPQHF. DNA for the CDR3: TGTGCCAGCAGCCAAGACTCGCCAGTTCACGGCAATCAGCCCCAGCATTTT.

The chain combines TRBV27 with TRBJ2-1, with TRBD2 identical over 8 bases. The CDR3 totals 18 residues. Germline V gene data show CDR1 as MNHEY and CDR2 as SMNVEV (reference sequence). V dropped 2 bases and J dropped 5; count of bases not matched to a gene: 14. DNA of the CDR3: TGTGCCAGCAGTTTAAGATCCCTCGAACTAGCGGCTAACAATGAGCAGTTCTTC. This encodes CASSLRSLELAANNEQFF.

The chain carries TRBV5-1 and TRBJ2-7; tentative D call: TRBD1 (6 bases). CDR3 length equals 14 residues. From germline, CDR1 is SGHRS and CDR2 YFSETQ. Trimming shortened V by 3 bases and J by 0 bases, and 10 bases separated the two germline ends. The CDR3 region has the DNA TGCGCCAGCAGCTCTTGGACAGTCTCCTACGAGCAGTACTTC. This gives the protein CASSSWTVSYEQYF.

The chain links TRBV11-2 to TRBJ2-3; the match to TRBD1 covers 7 bases. Germline values: CDR1 SGHAT, CDR2 FQNNGV. This CDR3 contains 15 residues. Trimming at V came to 5 bases and at J to 2 bases, leaving 7 bases not matched to a gene. The CDR3 region is CASSIYRGLTDTQYF. CDR3 DNA sequence: TGTGCCAGCAGCATCTACAGGGGTCTCACAGATACGCAGTATTTT.

The chain recombines TRBV30 with TRBJ1-2, with no clear D. The germline V gene has CDR1 GTSNPN and CDR2 SVGIG (reference sequence). Deletions cut 3 bases from V and 3 bases from J, with 8 bases between. This CDR3 is built from 12 residues. For the CDR3, the DNA is TGTGCCTGGAGACCCCGGGACTATGGCTACACCTTC. As protein: CAWRPRDYGYTF.

The V call is TRBV5-5, the J call TRBJ1-4; 11 nucleotides agree with TRBD1. Losses at the gene ends were 7 bases for V and 0 bases for J; bases not matched to a gene: 11. Looked up from germline, CDR1 is SGHKS and CDR2 is YYEKEE (reference sequence). This CDR3 has 18 amino acids. This CDR3 reads CASGRGQGASPTNEKLFF. The CDR3 DNA reads TGTGCCAGCGGTCGTGGACAGGGGGCTTCCCCAACTAATGAAAAACTGTTTTTT.

V is TRBV30 and J is TRBJ1-3, with 9 bases identical to TRBD1. The CDR3 consists of 15 residues. CDR1 GTSNPN and CDR2 SVGIG come from the germline V gene (reference sequence). V lost 3 bases, J lost 2 bases, and 5 bases stayed unmatched. CDR3 in DNA: TGTGCCTGGAGACCCCGGACAGGGGCTGGAAACACCATATATTTT. Translated: CAWRPRTGAGNTIYF.

This chain connects TRBV28 to TRBJ2-1, with D perhaps assigned TRBD1 or TRBD2 (5 bases each). The CDR3 runs 14 residues. Deletions cut 7 bases from V and 0 bases from J, with 10 bases between. Germline V gives CDR1 MDHEN, CDR2 SYDVKM. CDR3: CASNRDGSYNEQFF. The CDR3 DNA reads as TGTGCCAGCAACCGGGACGGCTCCTACAATGAGCAGTTCTTC. Together with reference TRBV28 and TRBJ2-1, the CDR3 gives the full variable domain: DVKVTQSSRYLVKRTGEKVFLECVQDMDHENMFWYRQDPGLGLRLIYFSYDVKMKEKGDIPEGYSVSREKKERFSLILESASTNQTSMYLCASNRDGSYNEQFFGPGTRLTVL.

This chain connects TRBV10-3 to TRBJ2-3; 8 nucleotides match TRBD2. The CDR3 extends over 16 amino acids. The ends lost 2 bases at V and 2 bases at J; junction bases unmatched: 6. Germline-derived CDR1 and CDR2 are ENHRY and SYGVKD. CDR3 DNA sequence: TGTGCCATCAGTGAGCCTACTAGCGGCGACACAGATACGCAGTATTTT. It encodes CAISEPTSGDTDTQYF.

The chain employs TRBV5-5 and TRBJ2-7; D is possibly TRBD2 (5 bases). This CDR3 comprises 13 residues. With 2 bases removed from V and 3 bases from J, the gap between germline ends came to 9 bases. The germline V gene has CDR1 SGHKS and CDR2 YYEKEE (reference sequence). CDR3 residues: CASSLAAVYEQYF. Written as DNA, the CDR3 is TGTGCCAGCAGCTTAGCGGCGGTCTACGAGCAGTACTTC. Full variable domain (missing parts from reference TRBV5-5 and TRBJ2-7): DAGVTQSPTHLIKTRGQQVTLRCSPISGHKSVSWYQQVLGQGPQFIFQYYEKEERGRGNFPDRFSARQFPNYSSELNVNALLLGDSALYLCASSLAAVYEQYFGPGTRLTVT.

This clone was picked up a small number of times. The V gene is TRBV5-4, the J gene TRBJ1-1, with D unclear. V dropped 0 bases and J dropped 6 bases, with 6 bases sitting between them. The CDR3 extends over 12 amino acids. CDR1 SGHNT and CDR2 YYREEE come from the germline V gene (reference sequence). Written as DNA, the CDR3 is TGTGCCAGCAGCTTGGACCAGTCTGAAGCTTTCTTT. The encoded protein is CASSLDQSEAFF.

V and J are TRBV5-5 and TRBJ1-5, with D tentatively TRBD1 (5 bases). There are 14 residues in the CDR3. V lost 4 bases to trimming and J lost 6 bases, with 14 bases between them. Germline loops: CDR1 SGHKS, CDR2 YYEKEE (reference sequence). The CDR3 sequence: CASSHNAGGQPQHF. The CDR3 DNA reads as TGTGCCAGCAGCCATAACGCGGGGGGTCAGCCCCAGCATTTT.

The rearrangement uses TRBV5-1 and TRBJ2-1, with D possibly TRBD2 on 6 matching bases. The CDR3 contains 16 residues. V lost 0 bases and J 6 bases, leaving 16 bases between the germline ends. Germline CDR1 is SGHRS and CDR2 is YFSETQ. The DNA of the CDR3 is TGCGCCAGCAGCTTGGAGGACGGGAGTACTAGCAATGAGCAGTTCTTC. The encoded protein is CASSLEDGSTSNEQFF.

This chain joins TRBV28 and TRBJ1-2; D is unresolved. V lost 4 bases, J lost 5 bases, and 14 bases lay in between. This CDR3 has 14 residues. The germline V gene encodes CDR1 MDHEN and CDR2 SYDVKM. CDR3 loop: CASSYLRAAYGYTF. CDR3 DNA sequence: TGTGCCAGCAGTTACCTGAGGGCAGCTTATGGCTACACCTTC.

V gene TRBV5-4 combines with J gene TRBJ1-5; maybe TRBD1 (5 bases). The length of the CDR3 is 14 residues. The V and J ends lost 4 bases and 3 bases respectively, with 11 bases between them. Germline V gives CDR1 SGHNT, CDR2 YYREEE (reference sequence). The CDR3 DNA reads as TGTGCCAGCAGCCAGGGTGGGCCCAATCAGCCCCAGCATTTT. Translating gives CASSQGGPNQPQHF.

The rearrangement uses TRBV7-6 and TRBJ1-5; 9 bases match TRBD1. The CDR3 consists of 14 residues. V shed 5 bases, J shed 4 bases, and the junction held 3 bases outside the gene matches. Germline lookup yields CDR1 SGHVS and CDR2 FNYEAQ. The CDR3 spells CASSTDRGNQPQHF. The CDR3 nucleotides read TGTGCCAGCAGCACGGACAGGGGAAATCAGCCCCAGCATTTT.